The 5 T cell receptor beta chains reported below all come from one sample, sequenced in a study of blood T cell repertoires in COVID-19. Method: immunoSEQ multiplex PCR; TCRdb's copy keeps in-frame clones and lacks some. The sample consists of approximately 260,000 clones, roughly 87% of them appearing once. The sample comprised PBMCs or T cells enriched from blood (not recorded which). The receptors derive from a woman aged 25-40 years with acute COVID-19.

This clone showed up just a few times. CDR3 loop: CASSLAPFRSMAGDGQYF. For the CDR3, the DNA is TGTGCCAGCAGCTTAGCGCCGTTTAGGTCTATGGCGGGAGACGGGCAGTACTTC. The V gene is TRBV7-2, the J gene TRBJ2-7, with TRBD2 matching 7 bases. Germline loops: CDR1 SGHTA, CDR2 FQGNSA. V lost 0 bases and J lost 9; bases outside the gene matches: 20. The CDR3 covers 18 residues.

DNA of the CDR3: TGCGCCAGCAGCCCCGGGACGAACACCGGGGAGCTGTTTTTT. It codes for CASSPGTNTGELFF. J is TRBJ2-2 and V is TRBV5-1; TRBD2 is a possible D gene (5 bases). This CDR3 has 14 amino acids. V shed 4 bases and J shed 0 bases, with 7 bases lying between them. Germline V CDR1 and CDR2: SGHRS, YFSETQ. Looking up the rest from reference TRBV5-1 and TRBJ2-2 gives the full variable domain: KAGVTQTPRYLIKTRGQQVTLSCSPISGHRSVSWYQQTPGQGLQFLFEYFSETQRNKGNFPGRFSGRQFSNSRSEMNVSTLELGDSALYLCASSPGTNTGELFFGEGSRLTVL.

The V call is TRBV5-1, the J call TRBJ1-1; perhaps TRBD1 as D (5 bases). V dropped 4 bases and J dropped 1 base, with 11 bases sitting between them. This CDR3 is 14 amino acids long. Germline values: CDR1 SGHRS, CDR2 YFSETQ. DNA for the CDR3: TGCGCCAGCAGCCCCGCGGGGCAGAACACTGAAGCTTTCTTT. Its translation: CASSPAGQNTEAFF. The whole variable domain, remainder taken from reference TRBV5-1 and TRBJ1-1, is KAGVTQTPRYLIKTRGQQVTLSCSPISGHRSVSWYQQTPGQGLQFLFEYFSETQRNKGNFPGRFSGRQFSNSRSEMNVSTLELGDSALYLCASSPAGQNTEAFFGQGTRLTVV.

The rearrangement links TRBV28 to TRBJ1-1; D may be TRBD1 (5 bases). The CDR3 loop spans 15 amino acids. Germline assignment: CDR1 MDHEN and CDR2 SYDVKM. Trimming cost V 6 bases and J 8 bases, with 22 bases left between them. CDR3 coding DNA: TGTGCCAGCAGACGTTCGGGCAGGGTGGGGCCGGAAGCTTTCTTT. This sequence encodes CASRRSGRVGPEAFF.

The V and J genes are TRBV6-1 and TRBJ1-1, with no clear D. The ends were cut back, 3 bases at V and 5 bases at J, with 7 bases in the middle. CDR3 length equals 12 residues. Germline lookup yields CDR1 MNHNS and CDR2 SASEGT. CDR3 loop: CASSESRTEAFF. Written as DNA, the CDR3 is TGTGCCAGCAGTGAGTCGAGGACTGAAGCTTTCTTT.